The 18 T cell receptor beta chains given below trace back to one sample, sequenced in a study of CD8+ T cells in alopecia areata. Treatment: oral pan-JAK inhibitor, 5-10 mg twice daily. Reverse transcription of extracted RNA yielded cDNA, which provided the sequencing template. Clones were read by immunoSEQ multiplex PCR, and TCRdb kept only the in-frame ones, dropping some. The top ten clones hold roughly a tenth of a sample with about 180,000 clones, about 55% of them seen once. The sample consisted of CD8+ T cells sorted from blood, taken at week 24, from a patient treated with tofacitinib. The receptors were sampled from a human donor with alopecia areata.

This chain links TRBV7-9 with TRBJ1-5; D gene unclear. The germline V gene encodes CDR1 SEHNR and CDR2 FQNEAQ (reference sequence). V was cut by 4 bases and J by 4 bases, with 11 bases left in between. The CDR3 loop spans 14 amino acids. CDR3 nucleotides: TGTGCCAGCAGCTCGCCTGGATTGAATCAGCCCCAGCATTTT. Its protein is CASSSPGLNQPQHF.

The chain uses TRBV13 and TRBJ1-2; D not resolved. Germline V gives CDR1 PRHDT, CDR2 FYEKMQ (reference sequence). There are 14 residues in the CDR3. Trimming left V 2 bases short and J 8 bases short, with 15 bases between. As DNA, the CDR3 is TGTGCCAGCAGCTTATCTGGAGGAGTGGAAGGCTACACCTTC. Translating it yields CASSLSGGVEGYTF.

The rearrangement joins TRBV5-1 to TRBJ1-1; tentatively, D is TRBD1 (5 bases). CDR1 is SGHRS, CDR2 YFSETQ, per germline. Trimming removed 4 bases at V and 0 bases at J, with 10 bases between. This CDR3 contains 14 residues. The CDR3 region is CASSEGLLNTEAFF. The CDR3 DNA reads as TGCGCCAGCAGCGAGGGACTCTTGAACACTGAAGCTTTCTTT.

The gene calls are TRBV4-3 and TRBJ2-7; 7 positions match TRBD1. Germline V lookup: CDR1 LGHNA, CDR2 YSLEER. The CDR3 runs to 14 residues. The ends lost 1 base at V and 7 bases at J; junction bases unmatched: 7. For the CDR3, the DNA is TGCGCCAGCAGCCAAGGACGGGACAGCGGTGAGCAGTACTTC. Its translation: CASSQGRDSGEQYF.

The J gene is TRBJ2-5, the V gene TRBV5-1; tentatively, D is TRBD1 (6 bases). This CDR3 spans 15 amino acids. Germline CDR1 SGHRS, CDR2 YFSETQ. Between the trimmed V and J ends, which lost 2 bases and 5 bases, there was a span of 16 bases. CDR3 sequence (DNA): TGCGCCAGCAGCTTACTACAGGGCCCCTCGGAGACCCAGTACTTC. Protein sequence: CASSLLQGPSETQYF.

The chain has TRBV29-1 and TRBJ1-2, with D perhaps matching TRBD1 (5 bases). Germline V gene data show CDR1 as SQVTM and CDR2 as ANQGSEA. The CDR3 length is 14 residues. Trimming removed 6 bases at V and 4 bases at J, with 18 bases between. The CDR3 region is CSVQNRDLGYGYTF. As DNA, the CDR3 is TGCAGCGTGCAGAACCGGGACCTCGGCTATGGCTACACCTTC.

CDR3 sequence: CASSPRQGASYEQYF. The CDR3 DNA sequence: TGTGCCAGCAGCCCGAGACAGGGGGCCTCCTACGAGCAGTACTTC. V is TRBV11-2 and J is TRBJ2-7; the match to TRBD1 covers 10 bases. V trimming: 5 bases; J trimming: 0 bases; junction bases outside the gene matches: 4. The CDR3 consists of 15 residues. CDR1 and CDR2 (germline): SGHAT, FQNNGV.

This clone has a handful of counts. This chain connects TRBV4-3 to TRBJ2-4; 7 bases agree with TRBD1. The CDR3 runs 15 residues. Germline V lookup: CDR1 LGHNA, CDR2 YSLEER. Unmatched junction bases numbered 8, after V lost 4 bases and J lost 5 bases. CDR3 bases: TGCGCCAGCAGCCGCGACAGGGAAGGGGAAAACATTCAGTACTTC. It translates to CASSRDREGENIQYF.

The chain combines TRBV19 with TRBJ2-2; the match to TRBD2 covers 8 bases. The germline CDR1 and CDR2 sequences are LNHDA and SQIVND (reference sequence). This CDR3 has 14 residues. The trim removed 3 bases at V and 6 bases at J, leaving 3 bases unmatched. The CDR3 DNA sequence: TGTGCCAGTAGTATCGGGGGACTAGCCGGGGAGCTGTTTTTT. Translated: CASSIGGLAGELFF.

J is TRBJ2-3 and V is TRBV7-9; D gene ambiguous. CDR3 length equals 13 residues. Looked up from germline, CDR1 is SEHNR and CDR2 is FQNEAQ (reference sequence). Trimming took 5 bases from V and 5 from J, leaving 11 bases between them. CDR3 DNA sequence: TGTGCCAGCAGCCCCCCAGTAGGAGATACGCAGTATTTT. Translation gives CASSPPVGDTQYF.

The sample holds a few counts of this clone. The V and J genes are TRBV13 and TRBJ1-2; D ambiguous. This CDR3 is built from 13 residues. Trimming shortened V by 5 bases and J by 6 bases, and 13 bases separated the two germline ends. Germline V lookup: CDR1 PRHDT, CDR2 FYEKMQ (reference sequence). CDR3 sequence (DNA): TGTGCCAGCAGCCTGAGTTCGGGAAATGGCTACACCTTC. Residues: CASSLSSGNGYTF.

The DNA for the CDR3 is TGCAGCGTTGAAGGCACGGATACTGGAAACACCATATATTTT. Translated: CSVEGTDTGNTIYF. The chain employs TRBV29-1 and TRBJ1-3; D remains unclear. With 1 base removed from V and 2 bases from J, the gap between germline ends came to 9 bases. Germline loops: CDR1 SQVTM, CDR2 ANQGSEA. This CDR3 comprises 14 residues.

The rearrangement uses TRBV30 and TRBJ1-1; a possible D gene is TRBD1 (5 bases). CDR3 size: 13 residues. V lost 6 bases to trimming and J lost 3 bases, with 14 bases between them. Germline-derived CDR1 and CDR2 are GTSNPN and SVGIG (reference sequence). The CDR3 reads CACQRGDDTEAFF. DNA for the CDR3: TGTGCCTGCCAAAGGGGCGATGACACTGAAGCTTTCTTT.

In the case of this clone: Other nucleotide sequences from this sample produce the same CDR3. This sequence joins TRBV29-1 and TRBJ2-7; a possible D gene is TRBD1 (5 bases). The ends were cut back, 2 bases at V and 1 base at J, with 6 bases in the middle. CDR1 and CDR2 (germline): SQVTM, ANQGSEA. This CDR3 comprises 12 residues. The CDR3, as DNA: TGCAGCGTTGAAACAGGTTCCTACGAGCAGTACTTC. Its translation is CSVETGSYEQYF.

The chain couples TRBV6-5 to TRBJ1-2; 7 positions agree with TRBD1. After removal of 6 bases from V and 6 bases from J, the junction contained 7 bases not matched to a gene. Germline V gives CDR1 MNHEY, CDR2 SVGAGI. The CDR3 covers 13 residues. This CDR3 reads CASRGGQDDGYTF. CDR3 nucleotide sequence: TGTGCCAGCAGGGGCGGACAGGACGATGGCTACACCTTC.

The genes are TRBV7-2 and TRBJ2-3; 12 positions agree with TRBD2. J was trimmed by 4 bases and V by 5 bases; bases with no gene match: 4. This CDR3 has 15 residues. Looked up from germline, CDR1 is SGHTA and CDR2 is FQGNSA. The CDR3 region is CASSPSSGGADTQYF. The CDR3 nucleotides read TGTGCCAGCAGCCCCTCTAGCGGGGGGGCAGATACGCAGTATTTT. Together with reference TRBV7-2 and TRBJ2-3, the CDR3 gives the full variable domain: GAGVSQSPSNKVTEKGKDVELRCDPISGHTALYWYRQSLGQGLEFLIYFQGNSAPDKSGLPSDRFSAERTGGSVSTLTIQRTQQEDSAVYLCASSPSSGGADTQYFGPGTRLTVL.

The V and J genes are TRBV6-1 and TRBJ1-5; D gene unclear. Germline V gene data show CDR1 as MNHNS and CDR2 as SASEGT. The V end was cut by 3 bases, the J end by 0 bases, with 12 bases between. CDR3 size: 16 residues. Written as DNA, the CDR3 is TGTGCCAGCAGTGAGGTCGAGGAGATTAGCAATCAGCCCCAGCATTTT. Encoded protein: CASSEVEEISNQPQHF.

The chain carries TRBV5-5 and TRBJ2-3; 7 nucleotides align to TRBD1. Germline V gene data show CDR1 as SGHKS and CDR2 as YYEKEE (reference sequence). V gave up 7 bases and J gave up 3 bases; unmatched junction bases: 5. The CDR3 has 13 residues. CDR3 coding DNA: TGTGCCAGCGGACAGGAACTAACAGATACGCAGTATTTT. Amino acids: CASGQELTDTQYF.